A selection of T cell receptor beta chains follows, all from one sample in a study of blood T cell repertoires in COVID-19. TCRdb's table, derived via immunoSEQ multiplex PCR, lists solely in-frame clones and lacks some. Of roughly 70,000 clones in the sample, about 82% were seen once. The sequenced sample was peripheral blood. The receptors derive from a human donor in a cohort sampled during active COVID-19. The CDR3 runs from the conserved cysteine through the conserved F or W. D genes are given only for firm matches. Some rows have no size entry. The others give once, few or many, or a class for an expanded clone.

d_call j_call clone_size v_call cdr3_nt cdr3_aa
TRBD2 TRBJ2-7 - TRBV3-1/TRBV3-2 TGTGCCAGCAGCCAAGGACTAGCGGGGACCTACGAGCAGTACTTC CASSQGLAGTYEQYF
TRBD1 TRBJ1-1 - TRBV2 TGTGCCAGCAGTGGCTCGACAGGGGCGAACACTGAAGCTTTCTTT CASSGSTGANTEAFF
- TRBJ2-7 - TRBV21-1 TGTGCCAGCACCGCACAGGGGACCTCCTACGAGCAGTACTTC CASTAQGTSYEQYF
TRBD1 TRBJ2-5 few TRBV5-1 TGCGCCAGCAGACTATCCGGGACAGGGGGTTCAGAGACCCAGTACTTC CASRLSGTGGSETQYF
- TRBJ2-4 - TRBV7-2 TGTGCCAGCAGCCAAGGGACGGCGGGGCCGATAGCCAAAAACATTCAGTACTTC CASSQGTAGPIAKNIQYF
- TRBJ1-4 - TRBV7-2 TGTGCCAGCAGCGCTAGACGGCGGGAAAAACTGTTTTTT CASSARRREKLFF
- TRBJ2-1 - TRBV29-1 TGCAGCGTTGTTCAGCAGGCGAATGAGCAGTTCTTC CSVVQQANEQFF
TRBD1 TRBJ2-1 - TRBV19 TGTGCCAGTAGTACCCCGGGACAGCCAACTTACAATGAGCAGTTCTTC CASSTPGQPTYNEQFF
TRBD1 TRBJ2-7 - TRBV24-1 TGTGCCACCAGTGAAGGGACAGCGGTGGGAGAGCAGTACTTC CATSEGTAVGEQYF
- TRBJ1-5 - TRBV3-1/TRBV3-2 TGTGCCAGCAGCCTTCATAGCAGTAATCAGCCCCAGCATTTT CASSLHSSNQPQHF
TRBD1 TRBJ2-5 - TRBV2 TGTGCCAGCAAAAGGGACAGGGGTAGAGAGACCCAGTACTTC CASKRDRGRETQYF
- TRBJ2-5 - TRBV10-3 TGTGCCATCAGTGAGTCGAACCAGCAAGAGACCCAGTACTTC CAISESNQQETQYF
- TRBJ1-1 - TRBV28 TGTGCCAGCAGTAACGGGGGAGGGGTAAACACTGAAGCTTTCTTT CASSNGGGVNTEAFF
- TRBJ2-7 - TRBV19 TGTGCCAGTAGCACCGGTTCCTACGAGCAGTACTTC CASSTGSYEQYF
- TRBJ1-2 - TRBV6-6 TGTGCCAGCAGTCGACAGGCTGACTATGGCTACACCTTC CASSRQADYGYTF
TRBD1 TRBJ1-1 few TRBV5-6 TGTGCCAGCAACAGGGGCATGAACACTGAAGCTTTCTTT CASNRGMNTEAFF
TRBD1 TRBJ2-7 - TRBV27 TGTGCCAGCAGGCCTACAGGGGGCTACGAGCAGTATTTC CASRPTGGYEQYF
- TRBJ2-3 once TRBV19 TGTGCCAGTAGGTTGACGGGGAGGTATGATACGCAGTATTTT CASRLTGRYDTQYF
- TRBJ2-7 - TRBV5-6 TGTGCCAGCAGCTTGGGGGGCAGGGGAACCGAGCAGTACTTC CASSLGGRGTEQYF
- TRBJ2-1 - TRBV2 TGTGCCAGCAAATACTCTGCCAATGAGCAGTTCTTC CASKYSANEQFF
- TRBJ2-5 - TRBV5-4 TGTGCCAGCAGACGGGATAGAGAGACCCAGTACTTC CASRRDRETQYF
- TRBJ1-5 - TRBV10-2 TGCGCCAGCAGTGAGGGGCCGGCAGGGGAAAATCAGCCCCAGCATTTT CASSEGPAGENQPQHF
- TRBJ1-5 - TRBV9 TGTGCCAGCAGCGAGGCTGCGGGGAGCAATCAGCCCCAGCATTTT CASSEAAGSNQPQHF
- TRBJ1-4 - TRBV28 TGTGCCAGCAGTTTACGGGGAACAGCAACTAATGAAAAACTGTTTTTT CASSLRGTATNEKLFF
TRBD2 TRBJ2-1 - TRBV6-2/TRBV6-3 TGTGCCAGCAGTCCCGACCGGAGTAGCGGGAGGATCAATGAGCAGTTCTTC CASSPDRSSGRINEQFF
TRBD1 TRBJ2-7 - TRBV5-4 TGTGCCAGCAGCTTGCAGGACAGGGTGAACGAGCAGTACTTC CASSLQDRVNEQYF
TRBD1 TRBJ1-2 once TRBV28 TGTGCCAGCAGGTCCGGGACAGGGGGCTATGGCTACACCTTC CASRSGTGGYGYTF
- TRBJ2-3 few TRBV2 TGTGCCAGCACGGGGGGACACTCTAGCACAGATACGCAGTATTTT CASTGGHSSTDTQYF
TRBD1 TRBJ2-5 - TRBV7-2 TGTGCCAGCAGCTTAGCCGGGACAGGGGAAGAGACCCAGTACTTC CASSLAGTGEETQYF